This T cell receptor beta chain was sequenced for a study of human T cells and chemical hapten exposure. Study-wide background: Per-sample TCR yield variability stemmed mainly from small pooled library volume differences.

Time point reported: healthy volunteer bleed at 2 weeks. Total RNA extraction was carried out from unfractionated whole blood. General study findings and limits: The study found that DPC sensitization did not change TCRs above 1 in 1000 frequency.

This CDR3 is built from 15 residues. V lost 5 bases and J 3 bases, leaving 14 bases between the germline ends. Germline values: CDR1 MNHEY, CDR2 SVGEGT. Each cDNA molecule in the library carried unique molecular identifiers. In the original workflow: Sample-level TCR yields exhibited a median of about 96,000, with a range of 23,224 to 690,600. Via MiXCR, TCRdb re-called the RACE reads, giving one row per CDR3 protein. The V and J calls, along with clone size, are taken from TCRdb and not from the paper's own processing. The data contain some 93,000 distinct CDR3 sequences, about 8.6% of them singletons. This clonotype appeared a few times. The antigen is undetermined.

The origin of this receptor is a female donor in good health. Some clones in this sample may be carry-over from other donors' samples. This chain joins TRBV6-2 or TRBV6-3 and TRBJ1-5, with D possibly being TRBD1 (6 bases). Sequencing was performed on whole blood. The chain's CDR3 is CASSPLRTDNQPQHF. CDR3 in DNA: TGTGCCAGCAGTCCCCTCCGGACAGACAATCAGCCCCAGCATTTT.